These T cell receptor beta chains were read from a single sample in a study of blood T cell repertoires in COVID-19. TCRdb's copy holds only in-frame clones and misses some; the assay was immunoSEQ multiplex PCR. The sample includes 72,000 or so clones, just under 90% of them seen just once. Sequenced sample: peripheral blood. These receptor sequences come from a man aged 60 to 69 with acute or convalescent COVID-19. Both conserved end residues are part of each CDR3. The order of the fields is J gene, V gene, CDR3 protein.

J: TRBJ2-3; V: TRBV5-1; CDR3: CASSSSGGTDTQYF
J: TRBJ2-1; V: TRBV5-1; CDR3: CASSLTGFDEQFF
J: TRBJ1-1; V: TRBV19; CDR3: CASSESALNTEAFF
J: TRBJ2-3; V: TRBV9; CDR3: CASSALGGSTDTQYF
J: TRBJ2-2; V: TRBV5-4; CDR3: CASSNRGNTGELFF
J: TRBJ1-1; V: TRBV29-1; CDR3: CSVERGGYEENTEAFF
J: TRBJ1-1; V: TRBV11-2; CDR3: CASSAYRGEMNTEAFF
J: TRBJ1-1; V: TRBV5-4; CDR3: CASSQVDTEAFF
J: TRBJ1-5; V: TRBV5-1; CDR3: CASSLATGMEPQHF
J: TRBJ2-5; V: TRBV7-3; CDR3: CASSQPGETQYF
J: TRBJ2-3; V: TRBV10-2; CDR3: CASSDRGGADTQYF